The 19 T cell receptor beta chains below come from one sample, sequenced in a study of cytomegalovirus exposure and HLA in healthy donors (dated by TCRdb to between 2016 and 2019). The protocol used for the library was the immunoSEQ multiplex PCR assay. The multiplex PCR relied on a mix of 60 forward primers for TCR Vbeta segments and 13 reverse primers for TCR Jbeta segments. TCRdb stores this immuneACCESS table with in-frame sequences only. Part of the clones is absent; in the studies checked, under half of the shortfall reflects unresolved V genes, and no reason is known for the rest. This sample gives approximately 150,000 clones in total; roughly 85% of them show up just once. The top ten clonotypes cover approximately 2% of the sample. The sequencing sample was made of PBMCs. These receptors were collected from a man aged 35 to 55 in good health and CMV-seronegative.

The chain couples TRBV2 to TRBJ2-7, with D possibly matching TRBD1 (6 bases). The CDR3 contains 13 residues. Trimming cost V 10 bases and J 5 bases, with 18 bases left between them. Germline-derived CDR1 and CDR2 are SNHLY and FYNNEI. The CDR3 DNA follows: TGTGCCATCTCAAACAGGGAAGAAGACGAGCAGTACTTC. Amino acids: CAISNREEDEQYF.

The DNA for the CDR3 is TGTGCCAGCAGTTCCCCCAGGGACACCGCCTACGAGCAGTACTTC. The encoded protein is CASSSPRDTAYEQYF. The chain recombines TRBV27 with TRBJ2-7; D possibly corresponds to TRBD1 (6 bases). Trimming removed 4 bases at V and 2 bases at J, with 15 bases between. The CDR3 extends over 15 amino acids. Germline V gives CDR1 MNHEY, CDR2 SMNVEV (reference sequence).

This chain uses TRBV11-3 with TRBJ2-1; 9 bases are a match to TRBD2. The CDR3 is 15 residues long. Per the germline V gene, CDR1 is SGHNT and CDR2 is YENEEA. V shed 1 base and J 10 bases; nucleotides not matched to a gene: 8. DNA for the CDR3: TGTGCCAGCAGCTTAGCGGCTAGCGGGATAGGCGAGCAGTTCTTC. It encodes CASSLAASGIGEQFF.

J is TRBJ2-1 and V is TRBV30; TRBD2 agrees at 10 bases. Trimming removed 0 bases from V and 4 bases from J; junction bases left unmatched: 3. Germline-derived CDR1 and CDR2 are GTSNPN and SVGIG (reference sequence). The CDR3 spans 15 residues. CDR3 DNA: TGTGCCTGGAGTGTACCTAGCGGGGGTTACAATGAGCAGTTCTTC. Its translation: CAWSVPSGGYNEQFF. Full variable domain (outside the CDR3, taken from reference TRBV30 and TRBJ2-1): SQTIHQWPATLVQPVGSPLSLECTVEGTSNPNLYWYRQAAGRGLQLLFYSVGIGQISSEVPQNLSASRPQDRQFILSSKKLLLSDSGFYLCAWSVPSGGYNEQFFGPGTRLTVL.

The gene calls are TRBV7-5 and TRBJ2-1; the D segment call TRBD2 is taken from the table without a DNA check. TRBV7-5 counts as a pseudogene. This CDR3 is 19 amino acids long. For the CDR3, the DNA is TGTGCCAGAAGCTCTCCGGGACTAGCGGGAGACCCTCATTACAATGAGCAGTTCTTC. It translates to CARSSPGLAGDPHYNEQFF.

Worth noting for this clone: Other DNA sequences in the sample encode the same CDR3. The V gene is TRBV11-2, the J gene TRBJ2-3; D might be TRBD1 (5 bases). The CDR3 spans 12 residues. Germline values: CDR1 SGHAT, CDR2 FQNNGV. The V end lost 5 bases, the J end lost 5 bases, and 8 bases lay between the germline ends. The CDR3 sequence is CASSPTGDTQYF. CDR3 sequence (DNA): TGTGCCAGCAGCCCAACAGGAGATACGCAGTATTTT.

The rearrangement joins TRBV6-5 to TRBJ2-5, with unresolved D. Trimming pared 6 bases from V and 5 bases from J, leaving 13 bases between. The CDR3 runs 13 residues. Germline-derived CDR1 and CDR2 are MNHEY and SVGAGI. CDR3 bases: TGTGCCAGCAGCACCCCCGGTTCGGAGACCCAGTACTTC. It encodes CASSTPGSETQYF.

A note on this clone: The sample has other DNA sequences that encode this CDR3 too. The rearrangement links TRBV19 to TRBJ2-7; D may be TRBD2 (5 bases). The CDR3 runs 14 residues. V was shortened by 4 bases and J by 0 bases, with 10 bases between the two germline ends. CDR1 LNHDA and CDR2 SQIVND come from the germline V gene (reference sequence). The CDR3 is CASSTSSGSYEQYF. Here the CDR3 DNA reads TGTGCCAGTAGTACGTCGAGCGGCTCCTACGAGCAGTACTTC. The complete variable domain, with remaining parts taken from reference TRBV19 and TRBJ2-7, reads DGGITQSPKYLFRKEGQNVTLSCEQNLNHDAMYWYRQDPGQGLRLIYYSQIVNDFQKGDIAEGYSVSREKKESFPLTVTSAQKNPTAFYLCASSTSSGSYEQYFGPGTRLTVT.

This chain connects TRBV7-9 to TRBJ2-7; 12 bases line up with TRBD2. This CDR3 has 15 residues. The V segment lost 5 bases and the J segment 5 bases; nucleotides outside the gene matches: 7. Germline V CDR1 and CDR2: SEHNR, FQNEAQ (reference sequence). The CDR3 sequence is CASSGRTSGKNEQYF. CDR3 DNA sequence: TGTGCCAGCAGCGGTCGGACTAGCGGGAAGAACGAGCAGTACTTC.

About this clone: Its ends do not fully match the called genes, so a read error is possible. Other DNA sequences in the sample encode the same CDR3. The chain joins TRBV14 to TRBJ2-2, with 12 bases fitting TRBD2. Germline V gives CDR1 SGHDN, CDR2 FVKESK. The CDR3 totals 18 residues. CDR3 loop: CASSQRGGLAGRTGELFF. DNA for the CDR3: TGTGCCAGCAGCCAAAGAGGTGGACTAGCGGGACGGACCGGGGAGCTGTTTTTC.

This chain connects TRBV27 to TRBJ1-2; TRBD1 matches 9 bases. The V and J ends lost 4 bases and 2 bases, in that order; junction bases with no gene match: 14. The germline gives CDR1 MNHEY, CDR2 SMNVEV (reference sequence). This CDR3 is built from 18 residues. The CDR3 sequence is CASSSPPGGQGSNYGYTF. The CDR3, as DNA: TGTGCCAGCAGTTCCCCCCCCGGGGGACAGGGTTCGAACTATGGCTACACCTTC.

This clone was found once. V gene TRBV4-1 combines with J gene TRBJ2-2, with 9 bases matching TRBD2. The CDR3 sequence is 16 residues long. Germline assignment: CDR1 MGHRA and CDR2 YSYEKL. J gave up 3 bases and V 4 bases, and 6 bases lay outside the gene matches. CDR3 sequence: CASSPTGGRDTGELFF. In DNA, the CDR3 is TGCGCCAGCAGCCCGACTGGCGGGAGGGACACCGGGGAGCTGTTTTTT.

The rearrangement links TRBV5-6 to TRBJ2-5; D possibly corresponds to TRBD1 (5 bases). The germline CDR1 and CDR2 sequences are SGHDT and YYEEEE. CDR3 size: 14 residues. V lost 3 bases and J 4 bases, leaving 13 bases between the germline ends. CDR3 sequence reads: CASSSIGRAETQYF. CDR3 DNA: TGTGCCAGCAGCTCAATCGGCAGGGCAGAGACCCAGTACTTC.

This rearrangement joins TRBV9 to TRBJ2-3, with 10 positions matching TRBD2. Germline V gene lookup returns CDR1 SGDLS and CDR2 YYNGEE. J lost 6 bases, V lost 0 bases, and 4 bases had no gene match. CDR3 length: 15 residues. The CDR3 sequence: CASSVVSSGGDTQYF. CDR3 nucleotide sequence: TGTGCCAGCAGCGTAGTCTCTAGCGGGGGCGATACGCAGTATTTT.

The chain uses TRBV9 and TRBJ2-3; TRBD2 agrees at 7 bases. CDR1 and CDR2 from the germline V gene are SGDLS and YYNGEE. The CDR3 is made up of 16 amino acids. The V and J ends lost 0 bases and 6 bases, in that order; junction bases with no gene match: 10. The CDR3 DNA reads TGTGCCAGCAGCGTAGTGGACGGGAGGCAAGGGGATACGCAGTATTTT. Amino acids: CASSVVDGRQGDTQYF.

This clone has only one observation. The rearrangement uses TRBV6-5 and TRBJ2-7; D is uncertain. V lost 6 bases and J 2 bases, leaving 17 bases between the germline ends. The CDR3 is 15 residues long. The germline CDR1 and CDR2 sequences are MNHEY and SVGAGI. The CDR3 region has the DNA TGTGCCAGCAGGAGTTCTCGGAGTGCTGCCTACGAGCAGTACTTC. It is translated as CASRSSRSAAYEQYF.

The V gene is TRBV5-4, the J gene TRBJ1-6; a possible D gene is TRBD1 (6 bases). V was trimmed by 0 bases and J by 7 bases, leaving 11 bases between them. CDR3 length: 15 amino acids. Germline V lookup: CDR1 SGHNT, CDR2 YYREEE (reference sequence). This chain's CDR3 is CASSLAAGANSPLHF. The CDR3 DNA sequence: TGTGCCAGCAGCTTGGCCGCAGGGGCCAATTCACCCCTCCACTTT. Looking up the rest from reference TRBV5-4 and TRBJ1-6 gives the full variable domain: ETGVTQSPTHLIKTRGQQVTLRCSSQSGHNTVSWYQQALGQGPQFIFQYYREEENGRGNFPPRFSGLQFPNYSSELNVNALELDDSALYLCASSLAAGANSPLHFGNGTRLTVT.

The CDR3 DNA reads as TGTGCCAGCGGGGAGCTAGCGGGAGGGGAGACCCAGTACTTC. Amino acid sequence: CASGELAGGETQYF. This chain uses TRBV6-6 with TRBJ2-5, with TRBD2 matching over 12 bases. CDR1 and CDR2 from the germline V gene are MNHNY and SVGAGI (reference sequence). The CDR3 loop spans 14 amino acids. The junction had 6 bases not matched to a gene; V was cut back by 8 bases and J by 5 bases.

This chain connects TRBV27 to TRBJ2-5; tentative D call: TRBD1 (8 bases). The J call may be wrong; the DNA end is better matched by TRBJ2-7. The germline V gene has CDR1 MNHEY and CDR2 SMNVEV (reference sequence). This CDR3 has 14 amino acids. The CDR3, as DNA: TGTGCCAGCGGGGGAGGGACAGGCTCCTACGAGCAGTACTTC. Its translation is CASGGGTGSYEQYF.